The 22 T cell receptor beta chains in this list originate from one sample, sequenced in a study of response to subunit inactivated influenza vaccine. TCRdb reprocessed the RT-PCR reads via MiXCR and lists one record per CDR3 protein. The repertoire holds about 830,000 distinct CDR3 sequences, with 15% to 20% as singletons. The sample consisted of PBMCs from blood, taken about 5 days after vaccination. The receptor set was obtained from a man aged 50 to 59 who received an inactivated influenza vaccine.

This clonotype was recorded a few times. The chain carries TRBV7-9 and TRBJ2-1; a possible D gene is TRBD1 (5 bases). This CDR3 region has 12 residues. The germline gives CDR1 SEHNR, CDR2 FQNEAQ (reference sequence). V was trimmed by 7 bases and J by 7 bases, leaving 11 bases between them. The CDR3 loop is CASTLTVNEQFF. In DNA form, the CDR3 reads TGTGCCAGCACCTTGACAGTTAATGAGCAGTTCTTC.

The chain employs TRBV20-1 and TRBJ2-3, with TRBD2 identical over 8 bases. There are 12 residues in the CDR3. CDR1 and CDR2 (germline): DFQATT, SNEGSKA (reference sequence). CDR3: CRVAGFTDTQYF. CDR3 coding DNA: TGCAGGGTAGCGGGATTCACAGATACGCAGTATTTT.

This chain joins TRBV5-1 and TRBJ2-2; D is unresolved. The CDR3 has 15 residues. Germline values: CDR1 SGHRS, CDR2 YFSETQ. The V and J ends lost 7 bases and 0 bases respectively, with 13 bases between them. CDR3 residues: CASGVRTPNTGELFF. As DNA, the CDR3 is TGCGCCAGCGGTGTTAGAACTCCGAACACCGGGGAGCTGTTTTTT.

This clonotype was recorded at least ten times. The J gene is TRBJ2-7, the V gene TRBV20-1, with D tentatively TRBD2 (6 bases). Trimming removed 6 bases at V and 0 bases at J, with 15 bases between. Looked up from germline, CDR1 is DFQATT and CDR2 is SNEGSKA (reference sequence). CDR3 size: 14 residues. The CDR3 DNA follows: TGCAGTGCCAGCCTAGCGAGGAGCTCCTACGAGCAGTACTTC. This gives the protein CSASLARSSYEQYF.

This clonotype has just a few counts. V gene TRBV5-1 combines with J gene TRBJ2-5, with 8 bases that match TRBD2. With V trimmed by 4 bases and J by 2 bases, 10 bases remained unmatched. Germline V gene data show CDR1 as SGHRS and CDR2 as YFSETQ. The CDR3 is 16 residues long. The CDR3, as DNA: TGCGCCAGCAGCGTAGCGGGACATCGGCGGCAAGAGACCCAGTACTTC. Residues: CASSVAGHRRQETQYF.

This clonotype came up many times. This rearrangement joins TRBV27 to TRBJ2-5, with 7 bases matching TRBD1. Germline values: CDR1 MNHEY, CDR2 SMNVEV (reference sequence). CDR3 length: 13 residues. V shed 3 bases, J shed 7 bases, and the junction held 5 bases outside the gene matches. CDR3 bases: TGTGCCAGCAGTTTTGACAGGGCGGTGACCCAGTACTTC. Translation: CASSFDRAVTQYF.

There are many counts of this clonotype. The chain employs TRBV12-3 or TRBV12-4 and TRBJ1-2; D might be TRBD1 (6 bases). Trimming left V 8 bases short and J 2 bases short, with 12 bases between. The CDR3 sequence is 13 residues long. In DNA, the CDR3 is TGTGCCAGCGGACAGACAGTGAACTATGGCTACACCTTC. Residues: CASGQTVNYGYTF.

This clonotype was counted at least ten times. The gene calls are TRBV10-3 and TRBJ2-3, with D perhaps TRBD2 (6 bases). The V and J ends lost 6 bases and 1 base respectively, with 14 bases between them. This CDR3 contains 15 residues. The V gene's germline CDR1 is ENHRY and CDR2 SYGVKD. In nucleotides, the CDR3 is TGTGCCATCAGCCCGGAGGGGACCGGCACAGATACGCAGTATTTT. Its protein is CAISPEGTGTDTQYF.

J is TRBJ2-3 and V is TRBV7-9; a weak D match, TRBD2 (6 bases). The ends were cut back, 5 bases at V and 4 bases at J, with 16 bases in the middle. The CDR3 has 15 amino acids. Germline CDR1 and CDR2: SEHNR and FQNEAQ (reference sequence). The CDR3 nucleotides read TGTGCCAGCAGCCCGACTAGGGGAATGGCAGATACGCAGTATTTT. Protein sequence: CASSPTRGMADTQYF.

This clonotype has a count of ten or more. The rearrangement uses TRBV24-1 and TRBJ2-7; D unresolved. Trimming shortened V by 1 base and J by 5 bases, and 5 bases separated the two germline ends. Germline CDR1 is KGHDR and CDR2 is SFDVKD. This CDR3 region has 12 residues. The CDR3: CATSDFTNEQYF. The CDR3 DNA is TGTGCCACCAGTGATTTTACCAACGAGCAGTACTTC.

This clonotype was counted between two and nine times. V is TRBV12-3 or TRBV12-4 and J is TRBJ2-3; TRBD1 matches at 7 bases. The trim removed 6 bases at V and 5 bases at J, leaving 8 bases unmatched. The CDR3 extends over 14 amino acids. This CDR3 reads CASSQDRFLDTQYF. In nucleotides, the CDR3 is TGTGCCAGCAGCCAGGACAGGTTCCTAGATACGCAGTATTTT.

The chain carries TRBV6-2 or TRBV6-3 and TRBJ2-1, with 15 bases fitting TRBD2. The CDR3 is 17 amino acids. V shed 5 bases, J shed 0 bases, and the junction held 2 bases outside the gene matches. The germline CDR1 and CDR2 sequences are MNHEY and SVGEGT. The CDR3 is CASSRGLAGGSYNEQFF. CDR3 coding DNA: TGTGCCAGCAGTAGGGGACTAGCGGGAGGCTCCTACAATGAGCAGTTCTTC.

The chain uses TRBV12-3 or TRBV12-4 and TRBJ1-1, with 9 bases lining up with TRBD1. The CDR3 covers 15 residues. Trimming removed 5 bases from V and 5 bases from J; junction bases left unmatched: 9. CDR3 in amino acids: CASSIYRGRGTEAFF. The CDR3 DNA reads TGTGCCAGCAGTATCTACAGGGGGCGAGGGACTGAAGCTTTCTTT.

The rearrangement joins TRBV20-1 to TRBJ2-5; perhaps TRBD2 as D (6 bases). The germline gives CDR1 DFQATT, CDR2 SNEGSKA (reference sequence). The CDR3 extends over 13 amino acids. V was shortened by 3 bases and J by 0 bases, with 8 bases between the two germline ends. CDR3 in amino acids: CSARGDYQETQYF. CDR3 DNA: TGCAGTGCTAGGGGGGACTACCAAGAGACCCAGTACTTC.

The V call is TRBV20-1, the J call TRBJ2-7, with TRBD2 matching 9 bases. V shed 6 bases, J shed 6 bases, and the junction held 15 bases outside the gene matches. Germline CDR1 reads DFQATT; CDR2 reads SNEGSKA (reference sequence). The CDR3 length is 15 residues. The CDR3 reads CSAPSPSGIMGEQYF. In DNA form, the CDR3 reads TGCAGTGCCCCCTCCCCTAGCGGGATTATGGGCGAGCAGTACTTC.

This chain links TRBV10-3 with TRBJ2-3, with TRBD2 matching 12 bases. The CDR3 extends over 18 amino acids. The V gene end was trimmed by 0 bases and the J gene end by 1 base; junction bases not matched to a gene: 5. Germline V lookup: CDR1 ENHRY, CDR2 SYGVKD. Here the CDR3 reads CAISESPGLAGGTDTQYF. DNA of the CDR3: TGTGCCATCAGTGAGTCGCCGGGACTAGCGGGTGGCACAGATACGCAGTATTTT.

The chain carries TRBV6-2 or TRBV6-3 and TRBJ2-1; 8 bases are a match to TRBD2. V was pared by 8 bases and J by 7 bases, with 10 bases of the junction left unmatched. Germline values: CDR1 MNHEY, CDR2 SVGEGT. CDR3 length: 14 residues. In DNA form, the CDR3 reads TGTGCCAGCCATAGCGGGGCGTATGGGAATGAGCAGTTCTTC. The encoded protein is CASHSGAYGNEQFF.

This clonotype was observed a few times. This rearrangement joins TRBV9 to TRBJ2-1; 7 bases are shared with TRBD2. This CDR3 is built from 16 residues. Trimming removed 0 bases from V and 5 bases from J; junction bases left unmatched: 8. CDR1 is SGDLS and CDR2 is YYNGEE in the germline V gene. The CDR3 DNA reads TGTGCCAGCAGCGTAGATGGAGCGGGGCCCGACAATGAGCAGTTCTTC. The encoded protein is CASSVDGAGPDNEQFF.

In its sample, this clonotype was seen a few times. The rearrangement uses TRBV27 and TRBJ2-3; D assignment may be TRBD1 or TRBD2 (5 bases each). Germline assignment: CDR1 MNHEY and CDR2 SMNVEV (reference sequence). Trimming shortened V by 3 bases and J by 8 bases, and 15 bases separated the two germline ends. The CDR3 runs 14 residues. As DNA, the CDR3 is TGTGCCAGCAGTTTTGGGGGAGCTTCAGCTACGCAGTATTTT. Its protein is CASSFGGASATQYF.

This clonotype was observed a handful of times. The rearrangement uses TRBV6-2 or TRBV6-3 and TRBJ2-5; D is possibly TRBD1 (6 bases). The V end lost 3 bases, the J end lost 10 bases, and 21 bases lay between the germline ends. Germline lookup yields CDR1 MNHEY and CDR2 SVGEGT. The CDR3 contains 15 residues. CDR3 protein: CASSYRQAPQVGQYF. CDR3 coding DNA: TGTGCCAGCAGTTATCGACAGGCTCCCCAAGTAGGCCAGTACTTC.

The rearrangement uses TRBV20-1 and TRBJ1-4; a possible D gene is TRBD1 (5 bases). Trimming removed 3 bases from V and 5 bases from J, with 16 bases in between. This CDR3 contains 15 residues. Germline CDR1 and CDR2: DFQATT and SNEGSKA (reference sequence). Here the CDR3 reads CSASVPGTGNEKLFF. The CDR3 nucleotides read TGCAGTGCTAGTGTTCCCGGGACGGGAAATGAAAAACTGTTTTTT.

This clonotype has a handful of counts. The chain couples TRBV5-5 to TRBJ1-5; possibly TRBD1 for D (5 bases). Germline V gene sequence: CDR1 SGHKS, CDR2 YYEKEE (reference sequence). The CDR3 extends over 16 amino acids. The V end lost 0 bases, the J end lost 4 bases, and 14 bases lay between the germline ends. In DNA, the CDR3 is TGTGCCAGCAGCTTGGATTACAGGAGTATTAATCAGCCCCAGCATTTT. Its protein product is CASSLDYRSINQPQHF.